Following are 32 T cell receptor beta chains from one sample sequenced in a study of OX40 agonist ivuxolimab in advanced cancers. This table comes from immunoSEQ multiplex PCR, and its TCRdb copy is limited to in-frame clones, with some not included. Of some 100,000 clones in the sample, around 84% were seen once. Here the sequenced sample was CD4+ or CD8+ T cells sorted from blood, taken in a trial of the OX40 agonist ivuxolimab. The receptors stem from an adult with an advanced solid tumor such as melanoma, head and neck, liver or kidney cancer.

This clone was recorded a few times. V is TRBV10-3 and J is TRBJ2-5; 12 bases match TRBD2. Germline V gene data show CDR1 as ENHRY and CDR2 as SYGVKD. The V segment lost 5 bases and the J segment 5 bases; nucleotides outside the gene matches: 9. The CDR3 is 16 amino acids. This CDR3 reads CAISSSSGRGQETQYF. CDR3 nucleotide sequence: TGTGCCATCAGTTCCTCTAGCGGGAGGGGGCAGGAGACCCAGTACTTC.

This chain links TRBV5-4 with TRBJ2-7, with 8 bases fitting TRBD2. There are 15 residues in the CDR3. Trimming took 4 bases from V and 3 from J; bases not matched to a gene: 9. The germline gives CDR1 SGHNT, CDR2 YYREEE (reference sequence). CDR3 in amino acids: CASSPMAGGFYEQYF. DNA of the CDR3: TGTGCCAGCAGCCCCATGGCGGGAGGATTCTACGAGCAGTACTTC.

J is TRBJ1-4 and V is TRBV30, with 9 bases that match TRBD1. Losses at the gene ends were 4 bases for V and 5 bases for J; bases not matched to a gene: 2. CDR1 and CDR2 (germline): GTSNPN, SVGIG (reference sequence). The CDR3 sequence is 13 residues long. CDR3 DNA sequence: TGTGCCTGGACCGGGACAGGGAATGAAAAACTGTTTTTT. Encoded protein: CAWTGTGNEKLFF. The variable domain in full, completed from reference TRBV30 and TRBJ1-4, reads SQTIHQWPATLVQPVGSPLSLECTVEGTSNPNLYWYRQAAGRGLQLLFYSVGIGQISSEVPQNLSASRPQDRQFILSSKKLLLSDSGFYLCAWTGTGNEKLFFGSGTQLSVL.

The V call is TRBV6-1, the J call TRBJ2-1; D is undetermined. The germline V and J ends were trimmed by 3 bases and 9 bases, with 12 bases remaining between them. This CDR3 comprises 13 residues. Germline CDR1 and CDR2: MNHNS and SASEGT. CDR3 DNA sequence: TGTGCCAGCAGTGAGAACTGGTCCGGTGAGCAGTTCTTC. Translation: CASSENWSGEQFF.

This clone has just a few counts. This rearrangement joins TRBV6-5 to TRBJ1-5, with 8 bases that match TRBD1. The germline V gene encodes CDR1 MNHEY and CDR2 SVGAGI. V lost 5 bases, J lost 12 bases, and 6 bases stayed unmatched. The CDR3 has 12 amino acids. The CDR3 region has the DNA TGTGCCAGCAGTGCTCAGACAGGGGTCCAGCATTTT. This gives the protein CASSAQTGVQHF.

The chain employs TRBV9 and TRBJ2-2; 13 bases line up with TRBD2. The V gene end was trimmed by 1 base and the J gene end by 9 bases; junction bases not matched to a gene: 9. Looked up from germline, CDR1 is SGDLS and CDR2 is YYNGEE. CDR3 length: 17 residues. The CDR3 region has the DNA TGTGCCAGCAGCGTAAGTGGGACTAGCGGGATTTCGAGGGAGCTGTTTTTT. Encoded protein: CASSVSGTSGISRELFF.

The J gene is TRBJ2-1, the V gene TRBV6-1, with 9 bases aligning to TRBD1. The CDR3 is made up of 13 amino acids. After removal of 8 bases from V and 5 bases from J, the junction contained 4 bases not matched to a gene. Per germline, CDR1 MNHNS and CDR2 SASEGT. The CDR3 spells CASGRQGDNEQFF. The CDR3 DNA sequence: TGTGCCAGCGGAAGACAGGGGGACAATGAGCAGTTCTTC.

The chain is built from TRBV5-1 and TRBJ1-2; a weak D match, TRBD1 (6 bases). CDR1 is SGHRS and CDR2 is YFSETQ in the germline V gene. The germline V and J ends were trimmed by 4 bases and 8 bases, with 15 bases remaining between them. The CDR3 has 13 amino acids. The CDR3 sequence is CASSGQGQEGYTF. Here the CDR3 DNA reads TGCGCCAGCAGCGGGCAGGGGCAAGAAGGCTACACCTTC.

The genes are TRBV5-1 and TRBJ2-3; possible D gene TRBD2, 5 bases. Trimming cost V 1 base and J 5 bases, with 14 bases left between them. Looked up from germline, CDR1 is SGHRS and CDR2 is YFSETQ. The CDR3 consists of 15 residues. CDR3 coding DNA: TGCGCCAGCAGCTTGCAGAGCGGAACCAGAGATACGCAGTATTTT. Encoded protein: CASSLQSGTRDTQYF.

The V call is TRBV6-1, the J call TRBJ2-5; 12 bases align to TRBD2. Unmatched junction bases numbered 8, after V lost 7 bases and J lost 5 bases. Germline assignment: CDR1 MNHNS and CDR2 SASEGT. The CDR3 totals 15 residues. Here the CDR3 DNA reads TGTGCCAGCAACCCCAGGACTAGCGGGATGGAGACCCAGTACTTC. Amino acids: CASNPRTSGMETQYF.

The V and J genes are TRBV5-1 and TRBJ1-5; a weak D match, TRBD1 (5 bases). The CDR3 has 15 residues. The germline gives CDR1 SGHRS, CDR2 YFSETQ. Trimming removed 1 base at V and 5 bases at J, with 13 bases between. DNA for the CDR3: TGCGCCAGCAGCTTGCGGGGGGTGGTCGATCAGCCCCAGCATTTT. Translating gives CASSLRGVVDQPQHF.

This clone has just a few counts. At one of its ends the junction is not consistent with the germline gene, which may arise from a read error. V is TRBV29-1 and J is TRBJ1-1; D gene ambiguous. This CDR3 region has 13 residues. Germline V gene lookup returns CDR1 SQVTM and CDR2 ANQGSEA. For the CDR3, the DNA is TGCAGCGTTAGAGACACCCGGGGTGCCGAAGTTTTCTTT. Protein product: CSVRDTRGAEVFF.

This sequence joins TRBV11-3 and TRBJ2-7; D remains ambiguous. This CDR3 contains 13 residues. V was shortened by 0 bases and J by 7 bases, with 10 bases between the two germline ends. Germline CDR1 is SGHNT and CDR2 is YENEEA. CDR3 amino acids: CASSLDLGREQYF. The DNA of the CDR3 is TGTGCCAGCAGCTTAGATTTGGGTCGGGAGCAGTACTTC.

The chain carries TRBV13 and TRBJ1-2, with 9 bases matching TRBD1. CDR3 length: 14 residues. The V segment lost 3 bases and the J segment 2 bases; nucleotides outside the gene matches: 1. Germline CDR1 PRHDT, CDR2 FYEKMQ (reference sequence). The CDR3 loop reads CASSLGTGNYGYTF. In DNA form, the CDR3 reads TGTGCCAGCAGCTTGGGGACAGGGAACTATGGCTACACCTTC. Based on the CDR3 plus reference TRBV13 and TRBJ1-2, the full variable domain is AAGVIQSPRHLIKEKRETATLKCYPIPRHDTVYWYQQGPGQDPQFLISFYEKMQSDKGSIPDRFSAQQFSDYHSELNMSSLELGDSALYFCASSLGTGNYGYTFGSGTRLTVV.

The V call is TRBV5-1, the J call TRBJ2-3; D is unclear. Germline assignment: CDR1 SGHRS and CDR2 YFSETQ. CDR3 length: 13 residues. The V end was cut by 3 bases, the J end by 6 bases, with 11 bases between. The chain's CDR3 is CASSSSPGDTQYF. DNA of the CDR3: TGCGCCAGCAGCTCGTCCCCCGGGGATACGCAGTATTTT.

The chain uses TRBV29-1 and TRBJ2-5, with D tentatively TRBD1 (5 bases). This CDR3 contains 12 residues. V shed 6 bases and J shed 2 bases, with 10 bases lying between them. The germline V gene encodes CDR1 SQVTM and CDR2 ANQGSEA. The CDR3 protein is CSVSRDQETQYF. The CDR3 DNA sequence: TGCAGCGTCTCCAGGGATCAAGAGACCCAGTACTTC.

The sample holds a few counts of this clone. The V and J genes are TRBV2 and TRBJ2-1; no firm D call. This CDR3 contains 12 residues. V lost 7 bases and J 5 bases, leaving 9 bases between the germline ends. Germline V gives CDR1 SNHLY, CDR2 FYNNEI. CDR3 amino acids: CASKGGNNEQFF. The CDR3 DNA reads TGTGCCAGCAAGGGCGGAAACAATGAGCAGTTCTTC.

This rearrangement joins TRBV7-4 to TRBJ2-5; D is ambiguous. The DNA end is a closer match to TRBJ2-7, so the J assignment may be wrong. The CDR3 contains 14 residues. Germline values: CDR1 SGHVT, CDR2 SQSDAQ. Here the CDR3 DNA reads TGTGCCAGCAGCTTTGTCCCCCCATCGAGCGAGCAGTACTTC. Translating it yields CASSFVPPSSEQYF.

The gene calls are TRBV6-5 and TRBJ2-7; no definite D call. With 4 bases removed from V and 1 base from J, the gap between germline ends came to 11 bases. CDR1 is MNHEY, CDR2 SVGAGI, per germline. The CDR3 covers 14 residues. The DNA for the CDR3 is TGTGCCAGCAGTTTGGGCATCCTATCCTACGAGCAGTACTTC. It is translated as CASSLGILSYEQYF.

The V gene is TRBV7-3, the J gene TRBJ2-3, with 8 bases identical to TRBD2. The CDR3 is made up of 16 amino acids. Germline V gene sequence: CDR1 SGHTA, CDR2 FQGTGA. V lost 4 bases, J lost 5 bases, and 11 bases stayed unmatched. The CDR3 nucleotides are TGTGCCAGCAGCTCCGCCCTTAGCGGGACTGGAGATACGCAGTATTTT. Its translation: CASSSALSGTGDTQYF.

The CDR3 sequence is CASSRQGYGYTF. CDR3 DNA sequence: TGTGCCAGTAGTCGGCAGGGGTATGGCTACACCTTC. The chain uses TRBV19 and TRBJ1-2; D possibly corresponds to TRBD1 (6 bases). The CDR3 covers 12 residues. V dropped 5 bases and J dropped 5 bases, with 9 bases sitting between them. Germline V gene data show CDR1 as LNHDA and CDR2 as SQIVND (reference sequence).

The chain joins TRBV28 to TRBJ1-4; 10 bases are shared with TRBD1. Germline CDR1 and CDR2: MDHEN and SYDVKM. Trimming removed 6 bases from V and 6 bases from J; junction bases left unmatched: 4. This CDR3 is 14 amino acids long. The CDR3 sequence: CASRPTGGYEKLFF. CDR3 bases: TGTGCCAGCAGACCGACAGGGGGCTATGAAAAACTGTTTTTT.

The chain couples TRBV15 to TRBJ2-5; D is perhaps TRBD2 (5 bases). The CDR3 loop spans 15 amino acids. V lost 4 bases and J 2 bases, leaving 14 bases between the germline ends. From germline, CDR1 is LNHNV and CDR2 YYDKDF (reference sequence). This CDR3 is CATSTAARRQETQYF. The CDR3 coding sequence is TGTGCCACCAGCACAGCGGCTCGACGACAAGAGACCCAGTACTTC.

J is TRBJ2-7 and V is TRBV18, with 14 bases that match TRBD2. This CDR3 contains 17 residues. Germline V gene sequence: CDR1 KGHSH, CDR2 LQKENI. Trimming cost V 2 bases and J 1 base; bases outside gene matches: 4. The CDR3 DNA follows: TGTGCCAGCTCACCATTAGGACTAGCGGGAGGTTCCTACGAGCAGTACTTC. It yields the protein CASSPLGLAGGSYEQYF.

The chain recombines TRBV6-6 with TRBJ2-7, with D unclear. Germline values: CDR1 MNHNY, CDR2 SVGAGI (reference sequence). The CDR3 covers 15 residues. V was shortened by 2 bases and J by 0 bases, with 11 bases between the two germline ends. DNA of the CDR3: TGTGCCAGCAGTTACGTGGCGGAAAGCTCCTACGAGCAGTACTTC. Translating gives CASSYVAESSYEQYF.

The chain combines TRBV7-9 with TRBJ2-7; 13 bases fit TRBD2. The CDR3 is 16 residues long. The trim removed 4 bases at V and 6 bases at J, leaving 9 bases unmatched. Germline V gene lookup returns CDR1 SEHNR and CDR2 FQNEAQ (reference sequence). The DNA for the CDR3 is TGTGCCAGCAGCTCCGGGACTAGCGGGATCCCGGTCGAGCAGTACTTC. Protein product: CASSSGTSGIPVEQYF.

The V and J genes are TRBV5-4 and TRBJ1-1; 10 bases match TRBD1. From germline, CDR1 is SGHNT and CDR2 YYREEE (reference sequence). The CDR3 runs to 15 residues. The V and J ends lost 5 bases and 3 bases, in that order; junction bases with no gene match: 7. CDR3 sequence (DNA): TGTGCCAGCAGACGAGGGACAGGGGATCACACTGAAGCTTTCTTT. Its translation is CASRRGTGDHTEAFF.

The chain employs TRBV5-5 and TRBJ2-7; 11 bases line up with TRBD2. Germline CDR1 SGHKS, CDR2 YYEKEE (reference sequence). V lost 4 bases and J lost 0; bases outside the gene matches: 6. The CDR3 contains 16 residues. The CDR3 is CASSVGLADFSYEQYF. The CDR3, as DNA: TGTGCCAGCAGCGTGGGACTAGCGGACTTCTCCTACGAGCAGTACTTC.

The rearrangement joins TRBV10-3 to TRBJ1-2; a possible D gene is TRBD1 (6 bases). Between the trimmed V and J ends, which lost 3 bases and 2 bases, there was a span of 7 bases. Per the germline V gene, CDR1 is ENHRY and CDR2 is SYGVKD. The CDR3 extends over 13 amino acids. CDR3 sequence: CAISDTGNYGYTF. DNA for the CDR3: TGTGCCATCAGTGATACAGGGAACTATGGCTACACCTTC.

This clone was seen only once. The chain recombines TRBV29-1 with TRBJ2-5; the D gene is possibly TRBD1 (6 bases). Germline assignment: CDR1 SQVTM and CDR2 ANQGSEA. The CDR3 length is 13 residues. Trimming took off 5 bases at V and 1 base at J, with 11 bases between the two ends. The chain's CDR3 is CSVRRGIQETQYF. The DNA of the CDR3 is TGCAGCGTTCGCAGGGGTATCCAAGAGACCCAGTACTTC.

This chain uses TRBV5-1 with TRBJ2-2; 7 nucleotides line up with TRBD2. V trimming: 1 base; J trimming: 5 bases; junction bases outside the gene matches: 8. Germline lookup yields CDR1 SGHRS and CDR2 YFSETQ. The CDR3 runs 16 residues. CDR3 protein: CASSLFGEGRTGELFF. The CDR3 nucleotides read TGCGCCAGCAGCTTGTTCGGGGAGGGAAGAACCGGGGAGCTGTTTTTT.

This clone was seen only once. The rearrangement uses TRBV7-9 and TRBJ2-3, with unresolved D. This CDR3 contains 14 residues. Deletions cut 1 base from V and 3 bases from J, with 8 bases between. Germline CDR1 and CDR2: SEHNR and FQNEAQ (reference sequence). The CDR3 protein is CASSLGSSTDTQYF. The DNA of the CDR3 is TGTGCCAGCAGCTTAGGTTCGAGTACAGATACGCAGTATTTT. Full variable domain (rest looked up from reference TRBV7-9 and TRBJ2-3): DTGVSQNPRHKITKRGQNVTFRCDPISEHNRLYWYRQTLGQGPEFLTYFQNEAQLEKSRLLSDRFSAERPKGSFSTLEIQRTEQGDSAMYLCASSLGSSTDTQYFGPGTRLTVL.